Below are 18 T cell receptor beta chains sequenced from a single sample in a study of OX40 agonist ivuxolimab in advanced cancers. Libraries were made using the immunoSEQ multiplex PCR assay. The table was pulled from immuneACCESS by TCRdb, which kept in-frame rearrangements only. Such tables lose some clones; where checked, under half of the loss comes from unresolved V genes, and the rest has no known cause. The sample yields 6,000 or so clones; less than 75% were counted once. Of the sample, less than 40% is held by the ten largest clones. Specimen: CD4+ or CD8+ T cells sorted from blood, collected in a trial of the OX40 agonist ivuxolimab. These receptors originate from an adult with an advanced solid tumor such as melanoma, head and neck, liver or kidney cancer.

The J gene is TRBJ1-4, the V gene TRBV11-2; TRBD1 matches at 9 bases. The ends lost 4 bases at V and 8 bases at J; junction bases unmatched: 11. The CDR3 totals 16 residues. From germline, CDR1 is SGHAT and CDR2 FQNNGV. CDR3 sequence: CASSSITGTGQEKLFF. CDR3 DNA: TGTGCCAGCAGCTCCATTACCGGGACAGGGCAGGAAAAACTGTTTTTT.

V gene TRBV2 combines with J gene TRBJ2-3, with 8 bases identical to TRBD1. The V segment lost 9 bases and the J segment 2 bases; nucleotides outside the gene matches: 7. Germline V gives CDR1 SNHLY, CDR2 FYNNEI. The CDR3 runs 14 residues. This CDR3 is CARRTGSPTDTQYF. The CDR3, as DNA: TGTGCCAGACGGACAGGGTCCCCCACAGATACGCAGTATTTT. The entire variable domain, with the rest obtained from reference TRBV2 and TRBJ2-3, is as follows: EPEVTQTPSHQVTQMGQEVILRCVPISNHLYFYWYRQILGQKVEFLVSFYNNEISEKSEIFDDQFSVERPDGSNFTLKIRSTKLEDSAMYFCARRTGSPTDTQYFGPGTRLTVL.

The CDR3 DNA reads as TGCGCCAGCAGTGAACCGGGACAGGTGACCTCTGGAAACACCATATATTTT. The encoded protein is CASSEPGQVTSGNTIYF. The chain has TRBV10-2 and TRBJ1-3, with 8 positions matching TRBD1. From germline, CDR1 is WSHSY and CDR2 SAAADI. V lost 3 bases to trimming and J lost 0 bases; unmatched junction nucleotides: 7. CDR3 length: 17 residues.

This chain connects TRBV27 to TRBJ2-2, with D maybe TRBD1 (6 bases). Trimming took 7 bases from V and 6 from J, leaving 15 bases between them. CDR3 size: 14 residues. Germline assignment: CDR1 MNHEY and CDR2 SMNVEV (reference sequence). The CDR3 nucleotides read TGTGCCAGCACCACAGGGTCCTTGGCCGGGGAGCTGTTTTTT. It is translated as CASTTGSLAGELFF.

The CDR3 sequence: CASSIGTAGELFF. In DNA form, the CDR3 reads TGTGCCAGCAGTATCGGGACCGCCGGGGAGCTGTTTTTT. This chain connects TRBV9 to TRBJ2-2; either TRBD1 or TRBD2 may fit D (5 bases each). Looked up from germline, CDR1 is SGDLS and CDR2 is YYNGEE. V dropped 5 bases and J dropped 6 bases, with 11 bases sitting between them. There are 13 residues in the CDR3.

V usage is TRBV5-6 and J usage is TRBJ2-2; D possibly matches TRBD1 or TRBD2 (6 bases each). The CDR3 sequence is 14 residues long. The germline gives CDR1 SGHDT, CDR2 YYEEEE. V was shortened by 6 bases and J by 6 bases, with 15 bases between the two germline ends. The CDR3 protein is CASTSYREAGELFF. In DNA form, the CDR3 reads TGTGCCAGCACGTCTTACAGGGAGGCCGGGGAGCTGTTTTTT.

This clone was detected a few times. V and J are TRBV7-9 and TRBJ1-4; D perhaps matches TRBD1 (6 bases). V gave up 6 bases and J gave up 8 bases, with 22 bases separating them. This CDR3 region has 16 residues. Looked up from germline, CDR1 is SEHNR and CDR2 is FQNEAQ (reference sequence). The CDR3, as DNA: TGTGCCAGCAGTCGAAGGTTAGGACAGATGGGGGAAAAACTGTTTTTT. Encoded protein: CASSRRLGQMGEKLFF.

This chain joins TRBV28 and TRBJ2-7; D gene unclear. This CDR3 spans 16 amino acids. Germline-derived CDR1 and CDR2 are MDHEN and SYDVKM. Trimming pared 4 bases from V and 3 bases from J, leaving 19 bases between. The CDR3 sequence: CASSSPPSLGNYEQYF. The CDR3, as DNA: TGTGCCAGCAGTTCCCCCCCAAGTCTAGGCAACTACGAGCAGTACTTC.

The chain uses TRBV9 and TRBJ1-2; TRBD1 aligns across 10 bases. V lost 7 bases, J lost 6 bases, and 6 bases stayed unmatched. Germline values: CDR1 SGDLS, CDR2 YYNGEE. The CDR3 sequence is 13 residues long. In DNA form, the CDR3 reads TGTGCCAGCGGCGAGGACAGGGGGAATGGCTACACCTTC. Its protein is CASGEDRGNGYTF.

Details on this clone: The same CDR3 arises from other DNA sequences in this sample as well. The chain carries TRBV27 and TRBJ2-1; D assignment may be TRBD1 or TRBD2 (5 bases each). CDR1 is MNHEY and CDR2 is SMNVEV in the germline V gene (reference sequence). The CDR3 runs to 13 residues. The ends were cut back, 5 bases at V and 10 bases at J, with 15 bases in the middle. The CDR3 nucleotides read TGTGCCAGCAGTCCAGGGACCTTAGGGGAGCAGTTCTTC. This codes for CASSPGTLGEQFF.

The chain combines TRBV4-2 with TRBJ2-2; 7 bases fit TRBD2. Germline CDR1 and CDR2: LGHNA and YNFKEQ. CDR3 size: 16 residues. With 1 base clipped from V and 3 bases from J, the junction kept 5 bases outside the gene matches. The CDR3 DNA reads TGTGCCAGCAGCCAAGCAGAGGGAGGGGACACCGGGGAGCTGTTTTTT. Translation gives CASSQAEGGDTGELFF.

V is TRBV10-3 and J is TRBJ1-4, with 11 bases that match TRBD1. CDR3 size: 14 residues. With V trimmed by 6 bases and J by 5 bases, 2 bases remained unmatched. Germline V gene lookup returns CDR1 ENHRY and CDR2 SYGVKD. CDR3 DNA sequence: TGTGCCATCAGAGGGGACAGGGGGAATGAAAAACTGTTTTTT. Protein product: CAIRGDRGNEKLFF.

This clone was found a few times. This sequence joins TRBV7-9 and TRBJ2-7; D not certain. V shed 8 bases and J shed 7 bases, with 12 bases lying between them. Germline CDR1 and CDR2: SEHNR and FQNEAQ (reference sequence). There are 11 residues in the CDR3. The CDR3 here is CASPVAGEQYF. The CDR3 nucleotides read TGTGCCAGCCCCGTGGCTGGAGAGCAGTACTTC. Full variable domain (missing parts from reference TRBV7-9 and TRBJ2-7): DTGVSQNPRHKITKRGQNVTFRCDPISEHNRLYWYRQTLGQGPEFLTYFQNEAQLEKSRLLSDRFSAERPKGSFSTLEIQRTEQGDSAMYLCASPVAGEQYFGPGTRLTVT.

The chain joins TRBV9 to TRBJ2-7; D unresolved. This CDR3 has 13 residues. Trimming removed 4 bases at V and 7 bases at J, with 15 bases between. Germline V gives CDR1 SGDLS, CDR2 YYNGEE. CDR3 in DNA: TGTGCCAGCAGCCCGGACCGGTTGGGAGAGCAGTACTTC. Encoded protein: CASSPDRLGEQYF.

This clone was observed a single time. V is TRBV7-3 and J is TRBJ2-3; 13 bases agree with TRBD2. V was clipped by 4 bases and J by 2 bases; unmatched bases: 3. Per the germline V gene, CDR1 is SGHTA and CDR2 is FQGTGA. This CDR3 is built from 16 residues. The CDR3 region is CASSYGTSGNTDTQYF. The CDR3 region has the DNA TGTGCCAGCAGCTATGGGACTAGCGGGAACACAGATACGCAGTATTTT.

This clone was detected only once. This chain links TRBV5-4 with TRBJ2-1; 8 bases line up with TRBD2. Germline loops: CDR1 SGHNT, CDR2 YYREEE (reference sequence). The CDR3 is 12 residues long. Trimming took 4 bases from V and 6 from J; bases not matched to a gene: 0. CDR3 residues: CASSGTSNEQFF. The DNA for the CDR3 is TGTGCCAGCAGCGGGACTAGCAATGAGCAGTTCTTC.

This clone counts as medium-sized. The genes are TRBV29-1 and TRBJ2-7; no firm D call. Trimming removed 4 bases at V and 2 bases at J, with 6 bases between. Germline CDR1 and CDR2: SQVTM and ANQGSEA. This CDR3 region has 11 residues. The DNA of the CDR3 is TGCAGCGTTGTTTCGGCCTACGAGCAGTACTTC. Translation gives CSVVSAYEQYF.

The rearrangement uses TRBV7-3 and TRBJ2-3, with a possible D match to TRBD1 (6 bases). The CDR3 has 14 amino acids. Between the trimmed V and J ends, which lost 2 bases and 1 base, there was a span of 7 bases. Germline values: CDR1 SGHTA, CDR2 FQGTGA. The CDR3 loop is CASSLSGGTDTQYF. For the CDR3, the DNA is TGTGCCAGCAGCTTATCAGGGGGCACAGATACGCAGTATTTT.